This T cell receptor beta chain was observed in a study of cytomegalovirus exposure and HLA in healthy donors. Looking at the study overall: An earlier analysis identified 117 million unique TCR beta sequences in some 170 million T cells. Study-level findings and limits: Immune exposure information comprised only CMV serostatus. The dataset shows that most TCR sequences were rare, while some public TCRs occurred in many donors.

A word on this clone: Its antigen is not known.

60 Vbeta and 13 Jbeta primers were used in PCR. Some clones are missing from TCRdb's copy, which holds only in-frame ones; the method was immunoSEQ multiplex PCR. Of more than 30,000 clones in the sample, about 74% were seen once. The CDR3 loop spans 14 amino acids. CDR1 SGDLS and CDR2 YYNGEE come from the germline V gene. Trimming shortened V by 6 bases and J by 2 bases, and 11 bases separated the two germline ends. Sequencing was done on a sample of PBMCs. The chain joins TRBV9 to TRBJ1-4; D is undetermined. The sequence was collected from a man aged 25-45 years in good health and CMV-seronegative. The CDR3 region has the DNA TGTGCCAGCACACGGGGTCAGACTAATGAAAAACTGTTTTTT. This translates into CASTRGQTNEKLFF.